Following are 29 T cell receptor beta chains from one sample sequenced in a study of technical replicates of blood from a few donors. Here immunoSEQ multiplex PCR was the method, and the copy in TCRdb shows in-frame clones only, minus some. The table includes about 56,000 clones, nearly 95% detected once. The sequenced sample was PBMCs. The receptors here all came from a human donor in good health. Some clones in this sample may be carry-over from other donors' samples.

In this sample, this clone turned up once. DNA of the CDR3: TGTGCCAGCAGTGAATTCGACTCCAGATTGGGCAATGAGCAGTTCTTC. Translation: CASSEFDSRLGNEQFF. V is TRBV2 and J is TRBJ2-1; D call uncertain. CDR1 and CDR2 from the germline V gene are SNHLY and FYNNEI. The V end lost 2 bases, the J end lost 6 bases, and 17 bases lay between the germline ends. The CDR3 covers 16 residues.

This clone was recorded only once. The chain is built from TRBV7-9 and TRBJ2-7, with TRBD2 matching 7 bases. V was clipped by 0 bases and J by 2 bases; unmatched bases: 4. The CDR3 length is 15 residues. The germline V gene encodes CDR1 SEHNR and CDR2 FQNEAQ (reference sequence). The CDR3 coding sequence is TGTGCCAGCAGCTTAGCGGCCGGGACTACCTACGAGCAGTACTTC. Residues: CASSLAAGTTYEQYF.

V and J are TRBV18 and TRBJ1-2; D gene ambiguous. V dropped 2 bases and J dropped 4 bases, with 11 bases sitting between them. This CDR3 is built from 14 residues. Germline loops: CDR1 KGHSH, CDR2 LQKENI. The CDR3 bases are TGTGCCAGCTCACCAGGTCAGGCACTCTATGGCTACACCTTC. It specifies CASSPGQALYGYTF.

V gene TRBV4-2 combines with J gene TRBJ1-4; 10 bases are a match to TRBD1. Per the germline V gene, CDR1 is LGHNA and CDR2 is YNFKEQ. The CDR3 is 15 amino acids. V lost 4 bases and J lost 5; bases outside the gene matches: 4. CDR3 residues: CASSPQGQGNEKLFF. Here the CDR3 DNA reads TGTGCCAGCAGCCCCCAGGGACAGGGGAATGAAAAACTGTTTTTT.

The CDR3 sequence is CASSFNILQPQHF. CDR3 coding DNA: TGTGCCAGCAGTTTTAATATACTTCAGCCCCAGCATTTT. The chain is built from TRBV27 and TRBJ1-5; D gene unclear. Germline V CDR1 and CDR2: MNHEY, SMNVEV (reference sequence). The CDR3 spans 13 residues. Trimming took off 3 bases at V and 6 bases at J, with 9 bases between the two ends.

The chain links TRBV30 to TRBJ1-1; D uncertain. Trimming cost V 3 bases and J 3 bases, with 11 bases left between them. This CDR3 region has 13 residues. Germline-derived CDR1 and CDR2 are GTSNPN and SVGIG (reference sequence). The CDR3 DNA sequence: TGTGCCTGGAGCGACGGGTCGTACACTGAAGCTTTCTTT. Its protein product is CAWSDGSYTEAFF.

The V and J genes are TRBV12-5 and TRBJ2-7; 7 positions match TRBD2. The CDR3 covers 12 residues. Germline V gene sequence: CDR1 LGHNT, CDR2 FRNRAP. Trimming at V came to 6 bases and at J to 3 bases, leaving 2 bases not matched to a gene. In DNA, the CDR3 is TGTGCTAGTGGGGGGGGGTTCTACGAGCAGTACTTC. It yields the protein CASGGGFYEQYF.

CDR3 amino acids: CASSTYGGESKETQYF. The DNA of the CDR3 is TGTGCCAGCAGCACTTACGGGGGGGAGTCTAAAGAGACCCAGTACTTC. The chain is built from TRBV5-6 and TRBJ2-5; 8 bases align to TRBD2. Germline V gene sequence: CDR1 SGHDT, CDR2 YYEEEE. V trimming: 4 bases; J trimming: 3 bases; junction bases outside the gene matches: 11. The CDR3 has 16 residues.

The rearrangement links TRBV4-1 to TRBJ1-2, with D hard to call. V gave up 0 bases and J gave up 5 bases, with 13 bases separating them. In germline, CDR1 is MGHRA, CDR2 YSYEKL. The CDR3 covers 15 residues. CDR3 in DNA: TGCGCCAGCAGCCAAGATGAAGGGAGCCTGTATGGCTACACCTTC. It translates to CASSQDEGSLYGYTF.

DNA for the CDR3: TGTGCCAGCAGTAATGGGCCTGGGGAGACCCAGTACTTC. Amino acids: CASSNGPGETQYF. V is TRBV9 and J is TRBJ2-5; D is unresolved. Trimming took off 5 bases at V and 5 bases at J, with 13 bases between the two ends. In germline, CDR1 is SGDLS, CDR2 YYNGEE. The CDR3 is 13 amino acids. The full variable domain, rest sourced from reference TRBV9 and TRBJ2-5, is DSGVTQTPKHLITATGQRVTLRCSPRSGDLSVYWYQQSLDQGLQFLIQYYNGEERAKGNILERFSAQQFPDLHSELNLSSLELGDSALYFCASSNGPGETQYFGPGTRLLVL.

The count of this clone is one. The V and J genes are TRBV16 and TRBJ1-5; TRBD1 is a possible D gene (5 bases). The CDR3 contains 13 residues. The ends were cut back, 2 bases at V and 5 bases at J, with 7 bases in the middle. CDR1 is KGHSY and CDR2 is FQNENV in the germline V gene. The CDR3 coding sequence is TGTGCCAGCAGCCAAAAAGGGGATCAGCCCCAGCATTTT. It translates to CASSQKGDQPQHF.

In DNA form, the CDR3 reads TGTGCCACCAGCAGAGCTCAGGCAACTAATGAAAAACTGTTTTTT. It translates to CATSRAQATNEKLFF. The chain combines TRBV15 with TRBJ1-4; no definite D call. V lost 1 base, J lost 0 bases, and 6 bases lay in between. This CDR3 is 15 amino acids long. In germline, CDR1 is LNHNV, CDR2 YYDKDF (reference sequence). Filled out from reference TRBV15 and TRBJ1-4, the complete variable domain reads DAMVIQNPRYQVTQFGKPVTLSCSQTLNHNVMYWYQQKSSQAPKLLFHYYDKDFNNEADTPDNFQSRRPNTSFCFLDIRSPGLGDTAMYLCATSRAQATNEKLFFGSGTQLSVL.

This clone has only one observation. This chain's CDR3 is CASRQGTGELFF. DNA for the CDR3: TGTGCCAGCAGACAGGGGACGGGGGAGCTGTTTTTT. The chain employs TRBV5-5 and TRBJ2-2; 7 nucleotides align to TRBD1. The germline CDR1 and CDR2 sequences are SGHKS and YYEKEE (reference sequence). Losses at the gene ends were 5 bases for V and 8 bases for J; bases not matched to a gene: 3. The CDR3 has 12 amino acids.

The CDR3 region has the DNA TGTGCCAGCAGCTTGAGGCAGGGTCAAGATGGCTACACCTTC. Residues: CASSLRQGQDGYTF. The chain recombines TRBV5-5 with TRBJ1-2, with D possibly matching TRBD1 (5 bases). Germline CDR1 SGHKS, CDR2 YYEKEE (reference sequence). This CDR3 comprises 14 residues. V was pared by 1 base and J by 6 bases, with 13 bases between.

The V call is TRBV5-4, the J call TRBJ2-7; TRBD1 agrees at 10 bases. Germline lookup yields CDR1 SGHNT and CDR2 YYREEE (reference sequence). After removal of 5 bases from V and 6 bases from J, the junction contained 5 bases not matched to a gene. The CDR3 has 13 amino acids. For the CDR3, the DNA is TGTGCCAGCAGAACCGGGACAGGGGCCGAGCAGTACTTC. It is translated as CASRTGTGAEQYF.

This chain uses TRBV28 with TRBJ1-4; D might be TRBD1 (6 bases). Deletions cut 0 bases from V and 0 bases from J, with 20 bases between. This CDR3 spans 20 amino acids. Germline V lookup: CDR1 MDHEN, CDR2 SYDVKM. The CDR3 loop is CASSLWDRNWARATNEKLFF. Here the CDR3 DNA reads TGTGCCAGCAGTTTATGGGACAGAAACTGGGCCCGTGCAACTAATGAAAAACTGTTTTTT.

The chain links TRBV4-3 to TRBJ2-3; perhaps TRBD1 as D (6 bases). This CDR3 has 16 residues. The V and J ends lost 1 base and 4 bases respectively, with 15 bases between them. Germline V gene lookup returns CDR1 LGHNA and CDR2 YSLEER. The CDR3 spells CASSQVGGLGSDTQYF. The CDR3 DNA follows: TGCGCCAGCAGCCAAGTTGGGGGCCTAGGGTCAGATACGCAGTATTTT.

The V and J genes are TRBV6-5 and TRBJ2-3, with 7 bases lining up with TRBD2. The germline V gene encodes CDR1 MNHEY and CDR2 SVGAGI. This CDR3 comprises 14 residues. V trimming: 6 bases; J trimming: 2 bases; junction bases outside the gene matches: 5. DNA for the CDR3: TGTGCCAGCAGAATAGAGCGGGACACAGATACGCAGTATTTT. As protein: CASRIERDTDTQYF.

This clone was recorded a few times. The sample carries other DNA sequences with the same CDR3. The chain carries TRBV5-1 and TRBJ2-1, with a weak D call TRBD2 (6 bases). Trimming took off 2 bases at V and 3 bases at J, with 9 bases between the two ends. The CDR3 runs to 14 residues. Germline loops: CDR1 SGHRS, CDR2 YFSETQ. Written as DNA, the CDR3 is TGCGCCAGCAGCTTCTCCGGGAGCTACAATGAGCAGTTCTTC. It translates to CASSFSGSYNEQFF.

J is TRBJ1-5 and V is TRBV19, with 11 bases matching TRBD1. Germline V gene sequence: CDR1 LNHDA, CDR2 SQIVND (reference sequence). J was trimmed by 4 bases and V by 6 bases; bases with no gene match: 8. The CDR3 is 16 amino acids. CDR3 sequence reads: CASRRGQGEVNQPQHF. CDR3 nucleotides: TGTGCCAGTAGAAGGGGACAGGGGGAGGTTAATCAGCCCCAGCATTTT.

DNA for the CDR3: TGTGCCAGCACCAGGACAGAATTCTCCTACGAGCAGTACTTC. It specifies CASTRTEFSYEQYF. The chain is built from TRBV2 and TRBJ2-7; TRBD1 might be the D (6 bases). V dropped 7 bases and J dropped 0 bases, with 13 bases sitting between them. There are 14 residues in the CDR3. Germline V gene lookup returns CDR1 SNHLY and CDR2 FYNNEI.

The chain uses TRBV19 and TRBJ1-5, with TRBD1 matching 9 bases. With V trimmed by 5 bases and J by 6 bases, 5 bases remained unmatched. The germline V gene has CDR1 LNHDA and CDR2 SQIVND (reference sequence). The CDR3 covers 14 residues. The chain's CDR3 is CASSAGQGPQPQHF. CDR3 coding DNA: TGTGCCAGTAGTGCAGGACAGGGGCCTCAGCCCCAGCATTTT.

In this sample, this clone turned up once. V usage is TRBV6-1 and J usage is TRBJ1-2, with 7 positions matching TRBD1. CDR3 length: 14 amino acids. V lost 7 bases, J lost 4 bases, and 9 bases stayed unmatched. In germline, CDR1 is MNHNS, CDR2 SASEGT. This CDR3 is CASTTWGDSYGYTF. The CDR3 DNA reads TGTGCCAGCACTACCTGGGGGGACAGCTATGGCTACACCTTC.

The chain recombines TRBV18 with TRBJ2-3; 10 bases align to TRBD1. The CDR3 is made up of 13 amino acids. With 7 bases clipped from V and 5 bases from J, the junction kept 3 bases outside the gene matches. CDR1 KGHSH and CDR2 LQKENI come from the germline V gene. This chain's CDR3 is CASWTGGQDTQYF. The DNA of the CDR3 is TGTGCCAGCTGGACAGGGGGGCAAGATACGCAGTATTTT.

The rearrangement joins TRBV6-1 to TRBJ2-5; the match to TRBD1 covers 7 bases. The CDR3 runs to 15 residues. J lost 5 bases, V lost 4 bases, and 10 bases had no gene match. Per germline, CDR1 MNHNS and CDR2 SASEGT. CDR3 sequence: CASSGEGAIGETQYF. DNA for the CDR3: TGTGCCAGCAGTGGCGAGGGGGCAATAGGGGAGACCCAGTACTTC.

V usage is TRBV6-5 and J usage is TRBJ1-4; D possibly corresponds to TRBD1 (5 bases). Trimming shortened V by 4 bases and J by 2 bases, and 8 bases separated the two germline ends. The CDR3 sequence is 14 residues long. Looked up from germline, CDR1 is MNHEY and CDR2 is SVGAGI. The CDR3 DNA sequence: TGTGCCAGCAGTTCGACAGTTACTAATGAAAAACTGTTTTTT. Translation: CASSSTVTNEKLFF.

This rearrangement joins TRBV6-1 to TRBJ1-1; 8 bases are a match to TRBD1. Germline loops: CDR1 MNHNS, CDR2 SASEGT. This CDR3 is 16 amino acids long. With V trimmed by 4 bases and J by 4 bases, 11 bases remained unmatched. The CDR3 bases are TGTGCCAGCAGTGTAAGTCAGGGGGCCCCGGGCACTGAAGCTTTCTTT. Translation gives CASSVSQGAPGTEAFF.

Comments on this clone: Additional DNA sequences in this sample encode the identical CDR3. V usage is TRBV7-2 and J usage is TRBJ2-3; 10 nucleotides line up with TRBD2. Germline assignment: CDR1 SGHTA and CDR2 FQGNSA. With V trimmed by 4 bases and J by 4 bases, 5 bases remained unmatched. CDR3 length: 15 amino acids. The CDR3 sequence is CASSSLAGAPDTQYF. The CDR3 DNA sequence: TGTGCCAGCAGCTCGCTAGCGGGAGCCCCAGATACGCAGTATTTT.

The chain couples TRBV18 to TRBJ2-1; 8 positions agree with TRBD2. V lost 3 bases, J lost 9 bases, and 22 bases stayed unmatched. The germline V gene has CDR1 KGHSH and CDR2 LQKENI. This CDR3 spans 19 amino acids. This chain's CDR3 is CASSPRTGTPGLVVGEQFF. The CDR3 region has the DNA TGTGCCAGCTCACCTCGGACGGGAACTCCGGGACTAGTGGTTGGTGAGCAGTTCTTC.